These 29 T cell receptor beta chains came from one sample sequenced in a study of blood T cells in healthy people across ages. Alongside a J-beta primer mix, a sample-barcoded 5' primer served in a second PCR lasting roughly 6 to 11 cycles. From the 5' RACE reads, TCRdb called clonotypes with MiXCR, one entry per CDR3 protein. The data hold 1 million or so distinct CDR3 sequences, with about 23% observed a single time. Separately, the same data were catalogued under a study of T cells of mothers and their children.

Specimen: blood. The receptors stem from a girl aged 2 to 10 in good health.

In its sample, this clonotype was seen many times. The V call is TRBV24-1, the J call TRBJ2-3, with D perhaps matching TRBD1 (5 bases). The germline gives CDR1 KGHDR, CDR2 SFDVKD. The CDR3 sequence is 16 residues long. V lost 3 bases and J 6 bases, leaving 18 bases between the germline ends. For the CDR3, the DNA is TGTGCCACCAGTGATACCGCAAGGGGTCTAGAGGATACGCAGTATTTT. It encodes CATSDTARGLEDTQYF.

The chain is built from TRBV5-5 and TRBJ2-5; tentatively, D is TRBD1 or TRBD2 (5 bases each). V lost 4 bases and J lost 5, with 21 bases in between. This CDR3 has 16 amino acids. CDR1 is SGHKS and CDR2 is YYEKEE in the germline V gene (reference sequence). The CDR3 sequence is CASSPSGPQPWETQYF. The DNA for the CDR3 is TGTGCCAGCAGCCCCTCGGGGCCACAGCCCTGGGAGACCCAGTACTTC.

Ten or more counts support this clonotype. The chain has TRBV29-1 and TRBJ2-1; 8 bases align to TRBD2. The trim removed 5 bases at V and 0 bases at J, leaving 6 bases unmatched. CDR1 is SQVTM and CDR2 is ANQGSEA in the germline V gene. The CDR3 covers 15 residues. The chain's CDR3 is CSVSGTRSSYNEQFF. CDR3 DNA: TGCAGCGTTAGCGGGACTAGGAGCTCCTACAATGAGCAGTTCTTC.

This sequence joins TRBV11-1 and TRBJ2-1, with D possibly TRBD1 on 6 matching bases. This CDR3 comprises 19 residues. The V gene lost 5 bases and the J gene lost 8 bases, with 31 bases spanning the gap. Germline assignment: CDR1 SGHAT and CDR2 FQDESV (reference sequence). In DNA form, the CDR3 reads TGTGCCAGCAGCCGGTCCCTAAAAATCCGGGACATTAGTGTCGATGAGCAGTTCTTC. Its translation is CASSRSLKIRDISVDEQFF.

This rearrangement joins TRBV10-3 to TRBJ2-2, with D unresolved. V shed 5 bases and J shed 6 bases, with 16 bases lying between them. This CDR3 is 15 amino acids long. Germline V CDR1 and CDR2: ENHRY, SYGVKD. CDR3 region: CAISPGLERAGELFF. The CDR3 region has the DNA TGTGCCATCAGTCCCGGTCTAGAAAGAGCCGGGGAGCTGTTTTTT.

This clonotype has more than one count but fewer than ten. V and J are TRBV5-4 and TRBJ1-1, with D uncertain. The germline V gene encodes CDR1 SGHNT and CDR2 YYREEE (reference sequence). Trimming left V 0 bases short and J 8 bases short, with 8 bases between. This CDR3 is 12 amino acids long. CDR3 nucleotide sequence: TGTGCCAGCAGCTTGGAGTTTTTCGAAGCTTTCTTT. Amino acid sequence: CASSLEFFEAFF.

This clonotype showed up just a few times. This rearrangement joins TRBV7-9 to TRBJ1-5, with 8 positions matching TRBD1. The CDR3 spans 16 residues. In germline, CDR1 is SEHNR, CDR2 FQNEAQ (reference sequence). Losses at the gene ends were 5 bases for V and 3 bases for J; bases not matched to a gene: 9. This CDR3 is CASSPHMDRDNQPQHF. Written as DNA, the CDR3 is TGTGCCAGCAGCCCCCACATGGACAGGGACAATCAGCCCCAGCATTTT.

This clonotype was found a few times. The chain employs TRBV29-1 and TRBJ2-1; 10 bases agree with TRBD1. Germline CDR1 is SQVTM and CDR2 is ANQGSEA. Trimming took 6 bases from V and 10 from J; bases not matched to a gene: 9. The CDR3 consists of 13 residues. DNA for the CDR3: TGCAGCGTCGAGGACAGGGGGGGCGTAGAGCAGTTCTTC. This sequence encodes CSVEDRGGVEQFF.

This chain joins TRBV12-3 or TRBV12-4 and TRBJ1-4, with D perhaps TRBD1 (6 bases). Trimming pared 3 bases from V and 2 bases from J, leaving 10 bases between. The CDR3 has 15 amino acids. CDR3 nucleotides: TGTGCCAGCAGTTTCAGGGGCCAGACTAATGAAAAACTGTTTTTT. Translating it yields CASSFRGQTNEKLFF.

In this sample, this clonotype turned up a few times. Because the CDR3 is missing its conserved closing phenylalanine or tryptophan, this is likely a read error. The chain couples TRBV6-1 to TRBJ1-4; 7 positions match TRBD1. The CDR3 loop spans 15 amino acids. Germline V gene data show CDR1 as MNHNS and CDR2 as SASEGT. With 3 bases clipped from V and 4 bases from J, the junction kept 5 bases outside the gene matches. The CDR3 sequence is CASSESGTDNEKLFL. CDR3 nucleotides: TGTGCCAGCAGTGAGTCCGGGACAGATAATGAAAAACTGTTTCTT.

V usage is TRBV4-2 and J usage is TRBJ2-3; tentatively, D is TRBD2 (6 bases). CDR1 is LGHNA and CDR2 is YNFKEQ in the germline V gene. CDR3 length: 13 residues. The V gene lost 3 bases and the J gene lost 6 bases, with 10 bases spanning the gap. CDR3 sequence: CASSHGGADTQYF. In DNA form, the CDR3 reads TGTGCCAGCAGCCACGGGGGTGCGGATACGCAGTATTTT.

The chain employs TRBV7-9 and TRBJ2-2; D gene uncertain. The CDR3 covers 12 residues. The germline gives CDR1 SEHNR, CDR2 FQNEAQ (reference sequence). V dropped 7 bases and J dropped 5 bases, with 8 bases sitting between them. Here the CDR3 DNA reads TGTGCCAGCACCCAAAAGACCGGGGAGCTGTTTTTT. Amino acids: CASTQKTGELFF.

The rearrangement joins TRBV11-2 to TRBJ2-5, with 9 bases matching TRBD2. Looked up from germline, CDR1 is SGHAT and CDR2 is FQNNGV. The CDR3 is 14 residues long. The trim removed 5 bases at V and 2 bases at J, leaving 3 bases unmatched. The CDR3 nucleotides are TGTGCCAGCAGCATGCTAGCGGGGCAAGAGACCCAGTACTTC. It is translated as CASSMLAGQETQYF.

This clonotype was seen more than once but under ten times. The V and J genes are TRBV12-5 and TRBJ2-1, with D unclear. Germline CDR1 and CDR2: LGHNT and FRNRAP. The CDR3 runs 14 residues. Trimming removed 5 bases from V and 2 bases from J, with 10 bases in between. The CDR3 is CASGDTQPYNEQFF. The CDR3 DNA reads as TGTGCTAGTGGTGACACCCAACCCTACAATGAGCAGTTCTTC.

This clonotype has just a few counts. The chain employs TRBV5-1 and TRBJ2-5, with D possibly TRBD1 on 5 matching bases. CDR1 SGHRS and CDR2 YFSETQ come from the germline V gene. This CDR3 has 15 amino acids. V was shortened by 1 base and J by 4 bases, with 14 bases between the two germline ends. CDR3 in amino acids: CASSLLAGQRETQYF. The DNA of the CDR3 is TGCGCCAGCAGCTTGTTGGCAGGACAAAGAGAGACCCAGTACTTC.

This clonotype was counted a few times. The V and J genes are TRBV29-1 and TRBJ2-5, with 8 positions matching TRBD2. From germline, CDR1 is SQVTM and CDR2 ANQGSEA. This CDR3 is 15 amino acids long. V lost 7 bases, J lost 1 base, and 11 bases stayed unmatched. The CDR3 sequence: CSGQAPGTSQETQYF. The CDR3 coding sequence is TGCAGCGGACAAGCCCCAGGGACTAGCCAAGAGACCCAGTACTTC.

This chain's CDR3 is CASSQGISGTSYEQYF. The CDR3 nucleotides read TGCGCCAGCAGCCAAGGGATTAGCGGGACCTCCTACGAGCAGTACTTC. The V and J genes are TRBV4-3 and TRBJ2-7, with 8 bases that match TRBD2. The ends lost 1 base at V and 0 bases at J; junction bases unmatched: 5. The CDR3 is made up of 16 amino acids. Germline CDR1 reads LGHNA; CDR2 reads YSLEER.

The chain recombines TRBV12-3 or TRBV12-4 with TRBJ1-5, with a possible D match to TRBD1 (6 bases). The CDR3 totals 14 residues. V was cut by 7 bases and J by 6 bases, with 16 bases left in between. The CDR3 DNA is TGTGCCAGCATGGGAACAGGGTTAAGTCAGCCCCAGCATTTT. It is translated as CASMGTGLSQPQHF.

The gene calls are TRBV14 and TRBJ2-1; D unclear. V lost 1 base and J lost 4, with 11 bases in between. Germline V CDR1 and CDR2: SGHDN, FVKESK. The CDR3 is made up of 15 amino acids. The CDR3 loop is CASSQVGPGYNEQFF. Written as DNA, the CDR3 is TGTGCCAGCAGCCAAGTAGGCCCTGGGTACAATGAGCAGTTCTTC.

Here the CDR3 reads CSATRGWGQLGNEQFF. CDR3 bases: TGCAGTGCGACCCGCGGATGGGGCCAGTTGGGCAATGAGCAGTTCTTC. This chain uses TRBV20-1 with TRBJ2-5, with D possibly matching TRBD1 (5 bases). The J call is uncertain, as TRBJ2-1 better fits the DNA end. This CDR3 is built from 16 residues. Germline CDR1 and CDR2: DFQATT and SNEGSKA (reference sequence).

This clonotype was seen a handful of times. The rearrangement uses TRBV7-9 and TRBJ2-3; D is perhaps TRBD1 or TRBD2 (5 bases each). CDR3 length: 18 amino acids. Germline lookup yields CDR1 SEHNR and CDR2 FQNEAQ (reference sequence). Trimming cost V 5 bases and J 1 base, with 22 bases left between them. CDR3 DNA: TGTGCCAGCAGCCGTCCTGGGACCGTCACCTGGGGCACAGATACGCAGTATTTT. The encoded protein is CASSRPGTVTWGTDTQYF.

A few counts support this clonotype. Sequence at one end of the junction differs from germline and may be a read error. The rearrangement links TRBV7-9 to TRBJ2-2; 7 bases are shared with TRBD1. This CDR3 spans 18 amino acids. Germline CDR1 and CDR2: SEHNR and FQNEAQ (reference sequence). The CDR3 region has the DNA TGTGCCGGCAGCTTTTCTTTAGGGGAGACAGGGTACACCGGGGAGCTGTTTTTT. Its protein product is CAGSFSLGETGYTGELFF.

V usage is TRBV29-1 and J usage is TRBJ2-7, with 8 positions matching TRBD2. From germline, CDR1 is SQVTM and CDR2 ANQGSEA. The V segment lost 0 bases and the J segment 9 bases; nucleotides outside the gene matches: 10. CDR3 length equals 14 residues. For the CDR3, the DNA is TGCAGCGTTGAAGATATCGGGAGGGCGCCCGGGCAGTACTTC. Protein: CSVEDIGRAPGQYF.

This clonotype was seen a few times. This sequence joins TRBV29-1 and TRBJ2-7; D unresolved. The CDR3 consists of 13 residues. CDR1 and CDR2 from the germline V gene are SQVTM and ANQGSEA. V was shortened by 7 bases and J by 4 bases, with 17 bases between the two germline ends. The chain's CDR3 is CSAKYPDGYEQYF. CDR3 DNA sequence: TGCAGCGCCAAATACCCCGACGGGTACGAGCAGTACTTC.

This clonotype was counted many times. The chain recombines TRBV4-3 with TRBJ2-5, with D perhaps assigned TRBD1 or TRBD2 (5 bases each). This CDR3 region has 13 residues. The ends were cut back, 0 bases at V and 11 bases at J, with 13 bases in the middle. Germline V lookup: CDR1 LGHNA, CDR2 YSLEER. CDR3 sequence: CASSQDTGKGQYF. CDR3 DNA sequence: TGCGCCAGCAGCCAAGATACGGGGAAGGGGCAGTACTTC.

This clonotype was observed once. The chain links TRBV6-1 to TRBJ1-2, with D possibly TRBD1 on 6 matching bases. The CDR3 covers 16 residues. V lost 9 bases and J lost 4, with 24 bases in between. Germline V CDR1 and CDR2: MNHNS, SASEGT. CDR3 in amino acids: CASNPSRRGGTYGYTF. DNA for the CDR3: TGTGCCAGTAATCCCAGCCGGCGCGGGGGCACCTATGGCTACACCTTC.

This clonotype was counted ten times or more. V is TRBV20-1 and J is TRBJ2-7, with D perhaps matching TRBD1 (5 bases). Per the germline V gene, CDR1 is DFQATT and CDR2 is SNEGSKA (reference sequence). The V end lost 5 bases, the J end lost 0 bases, and 11 bases lay between the germline ends. The CDR3 is 13 amino acids. CDR3 loop: CSAPRESSYEQYF. The DNA of the CDR3 is TGCAGTGCTCCCAGGGAAAGCTCCTACGAGCAGTACTTC.

This clonotype showed up many times. The V gene is TRBV4-2, the J gene TRBJ2-5; D is undetermined. The tail of the sequence fits TRBJ2-1 better, so the J call may be wrong. Germline CDR1 LGHNA, CDR2 YNFKEQ. The CDR3 has 11 amino acids. In DNA, the CDR3 is TGTGCCAGCAGCCAAGATCTTGGGCAGTTCTTC. It codes for CASSQDLGQFF.

The CDR3, as DNA: TGTGCCAGCAGCCAAGGCAGTACTGACGAGCAGTACTTC. Encoded protein: CASSQGSTDEQYF. The V and J genes are TRBV3-1 and TRBJ2-7, with D hard to call. Germline loops: CDR1 LGHDT, CDR2 YNNKEL (reference sequence). The CDR3 has 13 residues. Trimming removed 1 base from V and 5 bases from J, with 9 bases in between.